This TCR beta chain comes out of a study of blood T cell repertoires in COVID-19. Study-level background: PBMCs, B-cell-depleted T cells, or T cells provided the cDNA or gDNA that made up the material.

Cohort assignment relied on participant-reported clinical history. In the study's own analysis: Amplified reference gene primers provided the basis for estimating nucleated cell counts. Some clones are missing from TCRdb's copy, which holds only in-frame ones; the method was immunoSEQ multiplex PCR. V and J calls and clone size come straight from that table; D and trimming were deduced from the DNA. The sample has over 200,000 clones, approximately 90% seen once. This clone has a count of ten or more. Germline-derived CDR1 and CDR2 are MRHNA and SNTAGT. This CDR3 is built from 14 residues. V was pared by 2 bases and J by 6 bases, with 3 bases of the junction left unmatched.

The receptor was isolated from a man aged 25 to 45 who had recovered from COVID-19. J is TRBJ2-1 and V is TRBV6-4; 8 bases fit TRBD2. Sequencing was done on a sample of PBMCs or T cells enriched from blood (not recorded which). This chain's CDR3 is CASSDISGSNEQFF. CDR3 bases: TGTGCCAGCAGTGACATCAGCGGGAGCAATGAGCAGTTCTTC.